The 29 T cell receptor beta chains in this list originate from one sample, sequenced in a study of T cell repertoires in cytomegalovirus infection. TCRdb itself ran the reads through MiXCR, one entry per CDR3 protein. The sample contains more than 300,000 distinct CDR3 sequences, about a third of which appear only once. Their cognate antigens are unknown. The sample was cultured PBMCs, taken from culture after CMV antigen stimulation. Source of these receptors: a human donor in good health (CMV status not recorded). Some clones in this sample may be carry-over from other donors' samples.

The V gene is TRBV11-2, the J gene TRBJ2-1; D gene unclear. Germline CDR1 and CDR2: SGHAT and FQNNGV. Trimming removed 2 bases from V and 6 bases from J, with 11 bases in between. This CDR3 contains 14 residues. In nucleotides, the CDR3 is TGTGCCAGCAGCTTATCTTCTACGAGCAATGAGCAGTTCTTC. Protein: CASSLSSTSNEQFF.

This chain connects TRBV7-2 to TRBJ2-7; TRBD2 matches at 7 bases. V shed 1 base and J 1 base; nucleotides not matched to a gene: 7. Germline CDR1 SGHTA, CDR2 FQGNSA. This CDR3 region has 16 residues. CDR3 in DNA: TGTGCCAGCAGCTTAGTCCCTAGCGGCTCGTCCTACGAGCAGTACTTC. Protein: CASSLVPSGSSYEQYF.

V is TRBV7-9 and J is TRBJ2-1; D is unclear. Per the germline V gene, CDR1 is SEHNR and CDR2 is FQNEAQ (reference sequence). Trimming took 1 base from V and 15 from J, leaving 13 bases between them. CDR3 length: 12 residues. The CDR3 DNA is TGTGCCAGCAGCTTAGATCTAGGCCGAGGGTTCTTC. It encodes CASSLDLGRGFF.

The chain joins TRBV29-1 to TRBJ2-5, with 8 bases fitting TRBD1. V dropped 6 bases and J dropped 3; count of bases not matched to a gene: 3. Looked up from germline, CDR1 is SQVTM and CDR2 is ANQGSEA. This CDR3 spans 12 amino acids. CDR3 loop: CSVYRGKETQYF. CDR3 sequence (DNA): TGCAGCGTCTACAGGGGGAAAGAGACCCAGTACTTC.

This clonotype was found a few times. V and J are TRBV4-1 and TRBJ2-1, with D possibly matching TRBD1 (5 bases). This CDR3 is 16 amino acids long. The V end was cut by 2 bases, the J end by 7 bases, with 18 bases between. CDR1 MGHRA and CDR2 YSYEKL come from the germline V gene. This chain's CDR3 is CASSQWPARKGNEQFF. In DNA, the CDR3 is TGCGCCAGCAGCCAATGGCCCGCCCGGAAGGGGAATGAGCAGTTCTTC.

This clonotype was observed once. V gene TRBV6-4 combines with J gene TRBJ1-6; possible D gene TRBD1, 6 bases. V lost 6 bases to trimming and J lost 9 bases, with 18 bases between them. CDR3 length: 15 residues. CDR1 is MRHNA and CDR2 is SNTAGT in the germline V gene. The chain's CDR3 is CASSADSLGSSPLHF. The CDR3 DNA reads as TGTGCCAGCAGCGCGGACAGTCTCGGAAGTTCACCCCTCCACTTT.

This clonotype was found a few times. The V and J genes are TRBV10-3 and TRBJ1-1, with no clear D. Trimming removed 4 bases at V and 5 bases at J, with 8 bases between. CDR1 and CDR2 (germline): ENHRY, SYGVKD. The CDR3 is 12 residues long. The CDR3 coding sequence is TGTGCCATCAGTGGCGGGGTGACTGAAGCTTTCTTT. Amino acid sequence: CAISGGVTEAFF.

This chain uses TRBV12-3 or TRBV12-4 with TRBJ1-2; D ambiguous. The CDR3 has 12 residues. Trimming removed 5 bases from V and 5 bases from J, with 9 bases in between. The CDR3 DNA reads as TGTGCCAGCAGTGTAGACGAGTATGGCTACACCTTC. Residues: CASSVDEYGYTF.

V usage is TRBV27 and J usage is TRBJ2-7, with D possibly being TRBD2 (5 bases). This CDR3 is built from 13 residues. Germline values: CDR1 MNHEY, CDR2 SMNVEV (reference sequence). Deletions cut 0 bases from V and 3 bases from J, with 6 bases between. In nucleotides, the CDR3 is TGTGCCAGCAGTTTATCAGGAGGCTACGAGCAGTACGTC. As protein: CASSLSGGYEQYV.

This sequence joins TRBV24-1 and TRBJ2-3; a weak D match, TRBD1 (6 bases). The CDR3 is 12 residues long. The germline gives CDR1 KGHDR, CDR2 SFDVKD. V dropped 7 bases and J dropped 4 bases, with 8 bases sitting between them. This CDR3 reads CATSRTADTQYF. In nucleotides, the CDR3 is TGTGCCACCAGCAGGACAGCAGATACGCAGTATTTT.

CDR3 region: CATRSWRANEKLFF. DNA for the CDR3: TGTGCCACCCGTTCGTGGAGAGCTAATGAAAAACTGTTTTTT. V gene TRBV6-2 or TRBV6-3 combines with J gene TRBJ1-4; the D is unclear. From germline, CDR1 is MNHEY and CDR2 SVGEGT. The V end was cut by 10 bases, the J end by 3 bases, with 15 bases between. This CDR3 is built from 14 residues.

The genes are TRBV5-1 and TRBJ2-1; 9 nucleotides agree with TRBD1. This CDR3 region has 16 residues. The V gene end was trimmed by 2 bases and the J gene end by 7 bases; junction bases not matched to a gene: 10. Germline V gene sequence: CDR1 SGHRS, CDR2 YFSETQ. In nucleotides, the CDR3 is TGCGCCAGCAGCTTCGCTTCGGGACAGGGAGGGAATGAGCAGTTCTTC. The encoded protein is CASSFASGQGGNEQFF.

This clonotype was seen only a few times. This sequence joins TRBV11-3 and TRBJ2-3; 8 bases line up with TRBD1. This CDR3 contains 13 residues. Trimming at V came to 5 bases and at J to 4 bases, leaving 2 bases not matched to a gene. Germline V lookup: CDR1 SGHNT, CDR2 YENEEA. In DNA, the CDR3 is TGTGCCAGCAGCGGGACAGGCCCAGATACGCAGTATTTT. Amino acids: CASSGTGPDTQYF.

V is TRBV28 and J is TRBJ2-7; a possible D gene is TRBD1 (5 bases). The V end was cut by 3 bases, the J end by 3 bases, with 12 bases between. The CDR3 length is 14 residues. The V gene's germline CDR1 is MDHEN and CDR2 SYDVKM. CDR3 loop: CASSFATGNYEQYF. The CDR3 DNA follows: TGTGCCAGCAGTTTCGCCACAGGTAACTACGAGCAGTACTTC. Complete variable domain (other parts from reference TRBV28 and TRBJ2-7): DVKVTQSSRYLVKRTGEKVFLECVQDMDHENMFWYRQDPGLGLRLIYFSYDVKMKEKGDIPEGYSVSREKKERFSLILESASTNQTSMYLCASSFATGNYEQYFGPGTRLTVT.

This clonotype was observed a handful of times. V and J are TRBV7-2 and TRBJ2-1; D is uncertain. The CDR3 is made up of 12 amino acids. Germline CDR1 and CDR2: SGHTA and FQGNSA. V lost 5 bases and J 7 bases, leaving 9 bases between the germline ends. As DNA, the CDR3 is TGTGCCAGCAGCGCCACGAGGAATGAGCAGTTCTTC. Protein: CASSATRNEQFF. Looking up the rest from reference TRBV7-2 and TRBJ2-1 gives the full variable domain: GAGVSQSPSNKVTEKGKDVELRCDPISGHTALYWYRQSLGQGLEFLIYFQGNSAPDKSGLPSDRFSAERTGGSVSTLTIQRTQQEDSAVYLCASSATRNEQFFGPGTRLTVL.

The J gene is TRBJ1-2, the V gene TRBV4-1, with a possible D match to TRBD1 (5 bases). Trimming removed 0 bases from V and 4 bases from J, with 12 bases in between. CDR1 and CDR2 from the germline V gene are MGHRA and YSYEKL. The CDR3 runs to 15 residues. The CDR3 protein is CASSQDRDGSYGYTF. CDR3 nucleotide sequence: TGCGCCAGCAGCCAAGATCGGGACGGCTCCTATGGCTACACCTTC.

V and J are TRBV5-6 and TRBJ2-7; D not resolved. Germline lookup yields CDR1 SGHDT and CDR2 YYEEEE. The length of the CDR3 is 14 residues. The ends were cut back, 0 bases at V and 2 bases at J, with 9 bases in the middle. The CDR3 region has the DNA TGTGCCAGCAGCTTGGGGGTACCTCCCTACGAGCAGTACTTC. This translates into CASSLGVPPYEQYF.

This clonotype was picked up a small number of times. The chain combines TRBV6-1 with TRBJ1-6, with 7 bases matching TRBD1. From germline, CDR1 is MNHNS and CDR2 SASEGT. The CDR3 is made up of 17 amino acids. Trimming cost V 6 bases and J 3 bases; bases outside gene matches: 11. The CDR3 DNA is TGTGCCAGCAGACCCTTAACGGGACAGAGCTATAATTCACCCCTCCACTTT. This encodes CASRPLTGQSYNSPLHF.

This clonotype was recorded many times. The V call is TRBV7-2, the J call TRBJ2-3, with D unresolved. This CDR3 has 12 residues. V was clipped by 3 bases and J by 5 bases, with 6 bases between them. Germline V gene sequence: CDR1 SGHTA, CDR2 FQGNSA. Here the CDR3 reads CASSLYLDTQYF. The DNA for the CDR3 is TGTGCCAGCAGCTTGTATCTAGATACGCAGTATTTT.

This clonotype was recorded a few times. CDR3 residues: CASSLFPVPGLMNTEAFF. As DNA, the CDR3 is TGTGCCAGCAGTTTATTTCCGGTTCCAGGATTAATGAACACTGAAGCTTTCTTT. J is TRBJ1-1 and V is TRBV27; no reliable D call. CDR1 and CDR2 from the germline V gene are MNHEY and SMNVEV (reference sequence). The germline V and J ends were trimmed by 1 base and 0 bases, with 18 bases remaining between them. The CDR3 totals 18 residues.

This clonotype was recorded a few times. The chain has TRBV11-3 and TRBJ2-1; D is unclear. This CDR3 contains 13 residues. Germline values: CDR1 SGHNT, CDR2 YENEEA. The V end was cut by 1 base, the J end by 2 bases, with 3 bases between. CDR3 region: CASSLVTYNEQFF. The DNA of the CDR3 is TGTGCCAGCAGCTTAGTTACCTACAATGAGCAGTTCTTC.

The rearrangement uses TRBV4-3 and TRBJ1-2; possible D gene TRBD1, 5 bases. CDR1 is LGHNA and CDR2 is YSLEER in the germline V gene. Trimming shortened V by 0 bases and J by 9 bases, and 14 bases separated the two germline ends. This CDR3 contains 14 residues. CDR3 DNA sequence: TGCGCCAGCAGCCAAGAAGGCGCGGACATCAGCTACACCTTC. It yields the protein CASSQEGADISYTF.

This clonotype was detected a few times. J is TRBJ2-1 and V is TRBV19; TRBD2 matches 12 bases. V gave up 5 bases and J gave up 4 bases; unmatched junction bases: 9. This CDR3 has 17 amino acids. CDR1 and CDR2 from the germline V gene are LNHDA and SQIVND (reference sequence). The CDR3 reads CASSDSTGTSGYNEQFF. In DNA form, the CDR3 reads TGTGCCAGTAGTGATAGTACCGGGACTAGCGGGTACAATGAGCAGTTCTTC.

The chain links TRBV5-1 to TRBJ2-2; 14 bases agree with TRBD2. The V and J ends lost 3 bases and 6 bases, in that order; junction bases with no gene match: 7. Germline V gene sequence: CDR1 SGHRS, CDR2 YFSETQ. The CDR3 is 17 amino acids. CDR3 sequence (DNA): TGCGCCAGCAGCTCAGGACTAGCGGGAGGCGGTTCCGGGGAGCTGTTTTTT. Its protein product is CASSSGLAGGGSGELFF.

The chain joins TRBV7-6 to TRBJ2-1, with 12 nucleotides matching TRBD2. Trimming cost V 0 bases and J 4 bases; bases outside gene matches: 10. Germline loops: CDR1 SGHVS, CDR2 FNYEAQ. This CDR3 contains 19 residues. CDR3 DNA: TGTGCCAGCAGCTTAGCGCCCATGTTCCTAGCGGGAGGGTACAATGAGCAGTTCTTC. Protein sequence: CASSLAPMFLAGGYNEQFF.

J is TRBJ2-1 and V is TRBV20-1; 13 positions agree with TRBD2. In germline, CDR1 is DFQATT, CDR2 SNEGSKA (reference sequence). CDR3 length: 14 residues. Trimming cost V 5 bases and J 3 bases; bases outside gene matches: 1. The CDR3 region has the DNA TGCAGTGCTGGGACTAGCGGGATCTACAATGAGCAGTTCTTC. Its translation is CSAGTSGIYNEQFF.

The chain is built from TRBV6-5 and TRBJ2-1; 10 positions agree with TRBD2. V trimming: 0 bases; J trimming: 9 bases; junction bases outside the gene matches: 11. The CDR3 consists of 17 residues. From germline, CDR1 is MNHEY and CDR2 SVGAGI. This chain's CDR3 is CASSYSLAGAQGTEQFF. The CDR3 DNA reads TGTGCCAGCAGTTACTCCCTAGCGGGAGCACAAGGGACTGAGCAGTTCTTC.

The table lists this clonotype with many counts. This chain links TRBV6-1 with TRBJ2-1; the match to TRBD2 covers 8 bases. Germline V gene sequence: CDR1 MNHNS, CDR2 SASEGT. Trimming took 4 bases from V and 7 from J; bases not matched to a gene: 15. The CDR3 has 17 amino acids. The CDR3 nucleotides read TGTGCCAGCAGTGCCACCACCGGGACTAGGGGTGATAATGAGCAGTTCTTC. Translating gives CASSATTGTRGDNEQFF.

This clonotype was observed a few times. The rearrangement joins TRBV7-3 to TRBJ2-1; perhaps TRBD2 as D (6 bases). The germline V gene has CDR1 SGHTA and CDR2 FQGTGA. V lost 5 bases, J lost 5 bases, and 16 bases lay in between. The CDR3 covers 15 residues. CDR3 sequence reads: CASSPLATSHNEQFF. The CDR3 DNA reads TGTGCCAGCAGCCCACTAGCTACCTCGCACAATGAGCAGTTCTTC. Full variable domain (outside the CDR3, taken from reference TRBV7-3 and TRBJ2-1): GAGVSQTPSNKVTEKGKYVELRCDPISGHTALYWYRQSLGQGPEFLIYFQGTGAADDSGLPNDRFFAVRPEGSVSTLKIQRTERGDSAVYLCASSPLATSHNEQFFGPGTRLTVL.